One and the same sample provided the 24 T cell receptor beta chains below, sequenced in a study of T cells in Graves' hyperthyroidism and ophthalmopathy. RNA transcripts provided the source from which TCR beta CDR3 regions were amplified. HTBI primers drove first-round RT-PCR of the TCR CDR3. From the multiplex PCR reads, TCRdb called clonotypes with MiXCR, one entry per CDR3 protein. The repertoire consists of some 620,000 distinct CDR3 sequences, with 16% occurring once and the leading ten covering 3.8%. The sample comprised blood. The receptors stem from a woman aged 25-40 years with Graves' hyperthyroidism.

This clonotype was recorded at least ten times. CDR3 sequence: CASSPAGGRDEQYF. DNA of the CDR3: TGTGCCAGCAGCCCGGCGGGGGGGCGGGACGAGCAGTACTTC. The chain couples TRBV28 to TRBJ2-7; TRBD2 aligns across 9 bases. The junction had 8 bases not matched to a gene; V was cut back by 6 bases and J by 5 bases. CDR1 and CDR2 (germline): MDHEN, SYDVKM. The CDR3 sequence is 14 residues long.

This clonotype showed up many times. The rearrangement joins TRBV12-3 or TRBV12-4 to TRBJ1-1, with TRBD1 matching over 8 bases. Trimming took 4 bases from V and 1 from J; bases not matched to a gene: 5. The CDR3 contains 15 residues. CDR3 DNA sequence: TGTGCCAGCAGTTCACCGGGACAGGAGAACACTGAAGCTTTCTTT. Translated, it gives CASSSPGQENTEAFF.

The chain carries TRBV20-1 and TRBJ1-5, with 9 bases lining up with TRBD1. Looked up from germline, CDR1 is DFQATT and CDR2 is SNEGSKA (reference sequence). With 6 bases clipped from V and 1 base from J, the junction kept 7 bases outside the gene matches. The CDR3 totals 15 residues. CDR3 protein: CSATGTGFSNQPQHF. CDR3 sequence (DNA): TGCAGTGCCACCGGGACAGGGTTCAGCAATCAGCCCCAGCATTTT.

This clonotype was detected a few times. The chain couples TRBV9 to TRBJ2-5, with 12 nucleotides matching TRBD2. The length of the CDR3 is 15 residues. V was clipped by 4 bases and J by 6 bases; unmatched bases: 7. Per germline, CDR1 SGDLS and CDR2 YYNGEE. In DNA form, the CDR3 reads TGTGCCAGCAGCCCCCCCGGACTAGCGGGACAGACCCAGTACTTC. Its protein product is CASSPPGLAGQTQYF.

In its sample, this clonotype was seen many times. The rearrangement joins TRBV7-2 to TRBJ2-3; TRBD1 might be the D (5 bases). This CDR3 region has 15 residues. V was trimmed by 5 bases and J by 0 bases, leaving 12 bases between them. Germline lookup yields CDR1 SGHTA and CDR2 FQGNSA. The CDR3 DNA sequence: TGTGCCAGCAGCACACAGGCTGCTAGCACAGATACGCAGTATTTT. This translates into CASSTQAASTDTQYF.

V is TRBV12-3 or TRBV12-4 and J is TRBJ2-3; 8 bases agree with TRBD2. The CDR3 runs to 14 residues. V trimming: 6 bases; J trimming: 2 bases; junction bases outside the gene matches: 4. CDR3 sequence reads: CASRIAGTTDTQYF. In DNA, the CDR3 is TGTGCCAGCAGGATAGCGGGGACCACAGATACGCAGTATTTT.

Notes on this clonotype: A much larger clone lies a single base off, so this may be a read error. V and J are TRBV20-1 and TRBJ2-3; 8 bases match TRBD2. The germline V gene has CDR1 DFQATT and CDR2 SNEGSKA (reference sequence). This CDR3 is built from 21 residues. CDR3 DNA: TGCGGTGCCGCAACAAACAGACTAGCGACCAGTTGGGATACTAGCACAGATACGCAGTATTTT. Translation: CGAATNRLATSWDTSTDTQYF.

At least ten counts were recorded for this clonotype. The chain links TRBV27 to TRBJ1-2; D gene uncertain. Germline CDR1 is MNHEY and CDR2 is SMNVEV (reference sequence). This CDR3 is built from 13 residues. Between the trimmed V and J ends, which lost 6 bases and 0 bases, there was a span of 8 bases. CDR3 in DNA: TGTGCCAGCAGCTTAGGGTCTAACTATGGCTACACCTTC. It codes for CASSLGSNYGYTF.

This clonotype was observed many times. In DNA, the CDR3 is TGTGCCAGCTCACCCAGGGGGCCCTCCTACGAGCAGTACTTC. Translating it yields CASSPRGPSYEQYF. The chain employs TRBV18 and TRBJ2-7; 8 nucleotides line up with TRBD1. Germline V CDR1 and CDR2: KGHSH, LQKENI. The CDR3 is 14 residues long. J lost 0 bases, V lost 3 bases, and 1 base had no gene match.

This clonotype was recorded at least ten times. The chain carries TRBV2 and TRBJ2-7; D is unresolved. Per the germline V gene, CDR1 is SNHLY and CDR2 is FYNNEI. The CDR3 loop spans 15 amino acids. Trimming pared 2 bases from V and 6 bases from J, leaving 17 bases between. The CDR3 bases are TGTGCCAGCAGTGAACCTCGGAGAGGTGAGGTCGAGCAGTACTTC. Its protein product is CASSEPRRGEVEQYF.

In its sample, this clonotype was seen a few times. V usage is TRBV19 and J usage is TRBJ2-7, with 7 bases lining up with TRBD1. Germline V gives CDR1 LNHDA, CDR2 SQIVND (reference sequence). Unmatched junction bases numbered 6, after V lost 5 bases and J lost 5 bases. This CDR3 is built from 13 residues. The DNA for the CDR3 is TGTGCCAGTAGTGTCAGGGGGTCCCACGAGCAGTACTTC. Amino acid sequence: CASSVRGSHEQYF.

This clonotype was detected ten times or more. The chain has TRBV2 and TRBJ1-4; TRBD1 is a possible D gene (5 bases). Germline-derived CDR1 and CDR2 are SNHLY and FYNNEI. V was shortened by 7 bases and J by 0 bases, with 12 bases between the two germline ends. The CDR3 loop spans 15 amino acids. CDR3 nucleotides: TGTGCCAGCAAGTCGGGGCAACCAACTAATGAAAAACTGTTTTTT. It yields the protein CASKSGQPTNEKLFF.

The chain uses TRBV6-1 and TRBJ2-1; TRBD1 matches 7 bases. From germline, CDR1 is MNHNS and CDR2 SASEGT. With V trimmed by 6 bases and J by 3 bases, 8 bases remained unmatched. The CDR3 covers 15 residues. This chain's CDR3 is CASSETGLIYNEQFF. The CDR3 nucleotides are TGTGCCAGCAGCGAGACAGGGTTAATCTACAATGAGCAGTTCTTC.

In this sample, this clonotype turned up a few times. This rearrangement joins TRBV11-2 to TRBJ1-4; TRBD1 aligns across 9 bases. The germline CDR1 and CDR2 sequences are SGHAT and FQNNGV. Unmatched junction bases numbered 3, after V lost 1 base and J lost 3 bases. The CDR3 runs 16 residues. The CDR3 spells CASSLAGQGSNEKLFF. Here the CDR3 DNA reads TGTGCCAGCAGCTTAGCCGGACAGGGGTCTAATGAAAAACTGTTTTTT.

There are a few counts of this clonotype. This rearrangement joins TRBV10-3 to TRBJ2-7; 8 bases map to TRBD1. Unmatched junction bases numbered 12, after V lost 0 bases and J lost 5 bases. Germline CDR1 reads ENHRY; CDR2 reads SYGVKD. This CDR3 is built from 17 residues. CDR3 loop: CAISESTLGQGLHEQYF. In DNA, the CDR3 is TGTGCCATCAGTGAGTCGACTCTAGGACAGGGTCTGCACGAGCAGTACTTC.

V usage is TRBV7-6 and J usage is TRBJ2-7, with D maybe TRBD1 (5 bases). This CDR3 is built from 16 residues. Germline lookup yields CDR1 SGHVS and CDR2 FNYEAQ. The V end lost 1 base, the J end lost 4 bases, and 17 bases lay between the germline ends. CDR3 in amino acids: CASSLEVTGRVYEQYF. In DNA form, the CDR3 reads TGTGCCAGCAGCTTAGAGGTCACGGGCAGGGTTTACGAGCAGTACTTC.

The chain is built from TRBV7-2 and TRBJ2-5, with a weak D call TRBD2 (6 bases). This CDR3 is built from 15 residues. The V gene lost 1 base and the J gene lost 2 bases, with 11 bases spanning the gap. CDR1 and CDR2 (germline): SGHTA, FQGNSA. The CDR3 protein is CASSLDPGVQETQYF. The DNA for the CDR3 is TGTGCCAGCAGCTTAGATCCGGGGGTACAAGAGACCCAGTACTTC.

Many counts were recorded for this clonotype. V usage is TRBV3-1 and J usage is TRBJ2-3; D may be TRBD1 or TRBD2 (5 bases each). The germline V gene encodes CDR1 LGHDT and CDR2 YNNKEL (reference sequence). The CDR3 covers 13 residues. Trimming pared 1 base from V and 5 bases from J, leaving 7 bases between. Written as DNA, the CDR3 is TGTGCCAGCAGCCAAGGGGGACGAGATACGCAGTATTTT. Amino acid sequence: CASSQGGRDTQYF.

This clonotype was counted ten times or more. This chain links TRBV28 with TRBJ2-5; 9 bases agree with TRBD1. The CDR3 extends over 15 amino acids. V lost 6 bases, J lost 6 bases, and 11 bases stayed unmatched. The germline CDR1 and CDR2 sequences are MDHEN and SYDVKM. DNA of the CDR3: TGTGCCAGCAGCCCACGGGACAGGGTAGGAAAGACCCAGTACTTC. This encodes CASSPRDRVGKTQYF. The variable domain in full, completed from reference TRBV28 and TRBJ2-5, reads DVKVTQSSRYLVKRTGEKVFLECVQDMDHENMFWYRQDPGLGLRLIYFSYDVKMKEKGDIPEGYSVSREKKERFSLILESASTNQTSMYLCASSPRDRVGKTQYFGPGTRLLVL.

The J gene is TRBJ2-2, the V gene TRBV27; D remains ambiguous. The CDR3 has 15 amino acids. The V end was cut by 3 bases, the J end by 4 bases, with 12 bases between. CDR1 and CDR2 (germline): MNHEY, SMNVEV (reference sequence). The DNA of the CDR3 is TGTGCCAGCAGTTTTCTAGTGGGAACCACCGGGGAGCTGTTTTTT. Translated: CASSFLVGTTGELFF.

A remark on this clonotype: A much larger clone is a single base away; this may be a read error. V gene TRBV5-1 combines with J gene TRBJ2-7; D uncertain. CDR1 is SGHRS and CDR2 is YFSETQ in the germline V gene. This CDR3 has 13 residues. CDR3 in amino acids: CASSLLDPYGQYF. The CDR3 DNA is TGCGCCAGCAGCTTGTTGGACCCATACGGGCAGTACTTC.

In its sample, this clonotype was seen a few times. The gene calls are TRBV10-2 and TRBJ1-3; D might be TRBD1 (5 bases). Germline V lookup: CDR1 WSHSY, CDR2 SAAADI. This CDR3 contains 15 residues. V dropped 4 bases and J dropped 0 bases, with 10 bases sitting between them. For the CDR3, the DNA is TGCGCCAGCAGTGCGGGACCGTCCTCTGGAAACACCATATATTTT. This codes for CASSAGPSSGNTIYF.

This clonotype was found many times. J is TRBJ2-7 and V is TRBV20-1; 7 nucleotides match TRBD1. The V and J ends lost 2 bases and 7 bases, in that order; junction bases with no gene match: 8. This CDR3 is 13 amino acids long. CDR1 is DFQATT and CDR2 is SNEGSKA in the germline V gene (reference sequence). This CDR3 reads CSARNRGSEEQYF. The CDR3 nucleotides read TGCAGTGCTAGAAACAGGGGAAGTGAAGAGCAGTACTTC.

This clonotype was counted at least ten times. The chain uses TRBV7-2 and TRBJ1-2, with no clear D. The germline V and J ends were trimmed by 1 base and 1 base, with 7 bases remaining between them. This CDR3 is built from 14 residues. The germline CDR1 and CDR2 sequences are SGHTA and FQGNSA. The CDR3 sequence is CASSLGGFNYGYTF. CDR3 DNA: TGTGCCAGCAGCTTAGGGGGTTTTAACTATGGCTACACCTTC. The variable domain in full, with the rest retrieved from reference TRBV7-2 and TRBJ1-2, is GAGVSQSPSNKVTEKGKDVELRCDPISGHTALYWYRQSLGQGLEFLIYFQGNSAPDKSGLPSDRFSAERTGGSVSTLTIQRTQQEDSAVYLCASSLGGFNYGYTFGSGTRLTVV.